The next 4 T cell receptor beta chains were all read from a single sample in a study of blood T cell repertoires in COVID-19. The method was immunoSEQ multiplex PCR; TCRdb's version includes in-frame clones alone and lacks a portion of them. The table lists roughly 250,000 clones, 82% of them singletons, with 1.5% to 2% in the top ten. Sequenced: peripheral blood. All receptors derive from a woman at least 80 years old with acute or convalescent COVID-19.

The V and J genes are TRBV2 and TRBJ2-3; D unresolved. The CDR3 contains 15 residues. Germline CDR1 reads SNHLY; CDR2 reads FYNNEI. The ends were cut back, 7 bases at V and 0 bases at J, with 14 bases in the middle. This CDR3 is CASKVLLTSTDTQYF. The CDR3 DNA reads TGTGCCAGCAAGGTCCTACTAACTAGCACAGATACGCAGTATTTT.

This chain uses TRBV6-1 with TRBJ1-2; TRBD1 matches at 10 bases. V trimming: 3 bases; J trimming: 8 bases; junction bases outside the gene matches: 6. Germline V gene sequence: CDR1 MNHNS, CDR2 SASEGT. The CDR3 is made up of 14 amino acids. The CDR3 loop is CASSETTGGAGYTF. The CDR3 DNA reads TGTGCCAGCAGTGAGACGACAGGGGGCGCGGGCTACACCTTC.

CDR3 DNA sequence: TGTGCCAGCAGCTTCGACAGGGGTTCTGAAAAACTGTTTTTT. This codes for CASSFDRGSEKLFF. The rearrangement uses TRBV6-5 and TRBJ1-4; TRBD1 matches 8 bases. Germline-derived CDR1 and CDR2 are MNHEY and SVGAGI. The CDR3 runs to 14 residues. V dropped 6 bases and J dropped 7; count of bases not matched to a gene: 7.

The V and J genes are TRBV4-2 and TRBJ2-5; TRBD2 might be the D (6 bases). Germline V gene sequence: CDR1 LGHNA, CDR2 YNFKEQ. CDR3 length: 14 residues. Between the trimmed V and J ends, which lost 1 base and 4 bases, there was a span of 10 bases. The CDR3 spells CASSQGGVGETQYF. CDR3 nucleotide sequence: TGTGCCAGCAGCCAAGGCGGGGTGGGAGAGACCCAGTACTTC.